A selection of T cell receptor beta chains follows, all from one sample in a study of T cell repertoires in cytomegalovirus infection. Using its own MiXCR run on the reads, TCRdb lists one record per CDR3 protein. The sample holds fewer than 350,000 distinct CDR3 sequences, approximately 9.5% seen once. The material sequenced was PBMCs. The receptor source for this set is a human donor in good health (CMV status not recorded). Some clones in this sample may be carry-over from other donors' samples. CDR3s include the opening cysteine and the closing phenylalanine or tryptophan. A D gene is named only where the DNA matches it firmly. Some rows mark clone size as missing; the rest say once, few, many or name a class of expanded clone.

J gene | D gene | V gene | clone size | CDR3 protein | CDR3 DNA
TRBJ1-6 | - | TRBV6-1 | few | CASSYPDGLGNSPLHF | TGTGCCAGCAGTTACCCGGACGGCTTGGGGAATTCACCCCTCCACTTT
TRBJ1-1 | TRBD1 | TRBV28 | - | CASSARDREAFF | TGTGCCAGCAGTGCCCGGGACAGAGAAGCTTTCTTT
TRBJ1-4 | - | TRBV6-6 | - | CASSGGTSLEKLFF | TGTGCCAGCAGTGGGGGGACGAGCCTTGAAAAACTGTTTTTT
TRBJ2-3 | - | TRBV2 | - | CASFKGTDTQYF | TGTGCCAGCTTCAAGGGGACAGATACGCAGTATTTT
TRBJ2-1 | TRBD2 | TRBV27 | - | CASRLTPGLPSYNEQFF | TGTGCCAGCAGGCTCACCCCGGGACTACCTTCCTACAATGAGCAGTTCTTC
TRBJ1-1 | - | TRBV19 | many | CAAKSRGRTEAFF | TGTGCCGCAAAAAGCAGGGGAAGGACTGAAGCTTTCTTT
TRBJ2-6 | - | TRBV6-2/TRBV6-3 | - | CASTPSGIPGPISGANVLTF | TGTGCCAGCACTCCCTCGGGAATCCCGGGTCCAATCTCTGGGGCCAACGTCCTGACTTTC
TRBJ2-6 | - | TRBV7-2 | many | CASSLGAGANVLTF | TGTGCCAGCAGCTTAGGTGCTGGGGCCAACGTCCTGACTTTC
TRBJ1-1 | - | TRBV3-1 | few | CASSQERGWSEAFF | TGTGCCAGCAGCCAAGAACGGGGTTGGAGTGAAGCTTTCTTT
TRBJ2-3 | TRBD2 | TRBV29-1 | few | CSVEGNLAGVPDTQYF | TGCAGCGTTGAAGGAAATCTTGCGGGAGTCCCAGATACGCAGTATTTT
TRBJ2-5 | - | TRBV28 | many | CASKFGRGLGTQYF | TGTGCCAGCAAGTTCGGGCGAGGCCTAGGAACCCAGTACTTC
TRBJ2-3 | TRBD2 | TRBV20-1 | - | CSADGGLAGRGGATDTQYF | TGCAGTGCTGACGGGGGACTAGCGGGGAGAGGGGGGGCGACAGATACGCAGTATTTT
TRBJ2-2 | - | TRBV7-2 | many | CASSLMGHHLQSGELFF | TGTGCCAGCAGCTTAATGGGACACCACTTACAAAGCGGGGAGCTGTTTTTT
TRBJ2-3 | - | TRBV2 | few | CASKSTDQGTQYF | TGTGCCAGCAAATCGACGGACCAGGGTACGCAGTATTTT
TRBJ2-7 | - | TRBV27 | - | CASSFVRGPGEQYF | TGTGCCAGCAGTTTCGTTAGGGGGCCGGGAGAGCAATACTTC
TRBJ1-5 | - | TRBV7-9 | few | CASSLSGSGGNQPQHF | TGTGCCAGCAGCTTATCCGGGTCGGGTGGCAATCAGCCCCAGCATTTT
TRBJ1-2 | TRBD1 | TRBV5-1 | - | CASSAKIPGQGNYGYTF | TGCGCCAGCAGCGCCAAAATACCGGGACAGGGGAACTATGGCTACACCTTC
TRBJ2-7 | - | TRBV3-1 | - | CASSPRRTGGEQYF | TGTGCCAGCAGCCCACGCCGGACCGGTGGGGAGCAGTACTTC
TRBJ2-3 | - | TRBV20-1 | - | CSARDAKHF | TGCAGTGCTAGAGACGCTAAGCATTTT
TRBJ1-5 | TRBD1 | TRBV19 | few | CASSTDQTDRKNQPQHF | TGTGCCAGTAGTACCGACCAGACGGACAGGAAGAATCAGCCCCAGCATTTT
TRBJ2-2 | TRBD2 | TRBV29-1 | few | CSVGGSYTGELFF | TGCAGCGTTGGCGGGAGTTACACCGGGGAGCTGTTTTTT
TRBJ2-5 | - | TRBV12-3/TRBV12-4 | - | CASSLNLGGRRETQYF | TGTGCCAGCAGTTTAAATTTAGGAGGACGTCGAGAGACCCAGTACTTC
TRBJ1-6 | - | TRBV9 | few | CASSVSSYNSPLHF | TGTGCCAGCAGCGTATCATCCTATAATTCACCCCTCCACTTT
TRBJ2-3 | - | TRBV12-3/TRBV12-4 | many | CASSNVLSTDTQYF | TGTGCCAGCAGTAATGTCCTAAGCACAGATACGCAGTATTTT
TRBJ2-7 | - | TRBV15 | many | CATSPPSYFEQYF | TGTGCCACCAGCCCCCCCAGTTATTTCGAGCAGTACTTC
TRBJ2-2 | TRBD2 | TRBV12-3/TRBV12-4 | - | CASSLVLAGTNTGELFF | TGTGCCAGCAGTTTAGTACTAGCGGGAACGAACACCGGGGAGCTGTTTTTT
TRBJ1-1 | - | TRBV5-4 | many | CASSPGPSGNTEAFF | TGTGCCAGCAGTCCGGGACCGTCAGGAAACACTGAAGCTTTCTTT
TRBJ1-1 | TRBD1 | TRBV3-1 | - | CASSHRQGAWAFF | TGTGCCAGCAGCCACAGACAGGGGGCTTGGGCTTTCTTT
TRBJ2-1 | - | TRBV5-1 | many | CASSLGYGIDEQFF | TGCGCCAGCAGCTTAGGCTATGGGATCGATGAGCAGTTCTTC
TRBJ2-2 | - | TRBV28 | many | CASSLSDGGDTGELFF | TGTGCCAGCAGTTTATCAGACGGTGGGGACACCGGGGAGCTGTTTTTT
TRBJ2-3 | TRBD1 | TRBV2 | - | CASRAGTGGADTQYF | TGTGCCAGCAGAGCCGGGACAGGGGGGGCAGATACGCAGTATTTT
TRBJ2-5 | - | TRBV25-1 | many | CASSLLRGETQYF | TGTGCCAGCAGTCTTCTCCGAGGGGAGACCCAGTACTTC
TRBJ2-7 | TRBD2 | TRBV7-2 | few | CASSFSLAGGRYEQYF | TGTGCCAGCAGCTTTTCCTTAGCGGGAGGGAGATACGAGCAGTACTTC
TRBJ1-4 | - | TRBV7-9 | - | CASSLARGGIPTNEKLFF | TGTGCCAGCAGCTTAGCGCGTGGAGGGATTCCAACTAATGAAAAACTGTTTTTT
TRBJ1-2 | TRBD1 | TRBV6-5 | few | CASSQQGRDNYGYTF | TGTGCCAGCAGTCAACAGGGGCGGGATAACTATGGCTACACCTTC